The clone carrying this T cell receptor beta chain was recorded many times. Its antigen is undetermined. This sample was taken from a study of neurological immune-mediated disorders. Study-level results: Private repertoires in all groups were suggested, as expanded clones shared no CDR3 amino acid sequences across subjects. Patients with HTLV-1-associated myelopathy had the highest level of TCR clonal expansion, whereas patients with multiple sclerosis had the lowest level, falling beneath the level found in healthy controls.

TCRdb re-called the 5' RACE reads through MiXCR, storing one row per CDR3 protein. The sample includes approximately 49,000 distinct CDR3 sequences, over 8% of them seen just once. Regarding time point: longitudinal time-point 1 (baseline). Healthy control participants comprised blood bank volunteers in Maryland, USA. For the unsorted libraries, 2 million PBMCs stored at -80 C served as input. The sequence came from a woman between 40 and 55 years old in good health. The specimen was PBMCs.

CDR3 nucleotide sequence: TGCGCCAGCAGCCCGCCGCGACAGCCGAACACTGAAGCTTTCTTT. It codes for CASSPPRQPNTEAFF. J is TRBJ1-1 and V is TRBV5-1; D possibly corresponds to TRBD1 (5 bases). Trimming stripped 4 bases from V and 1 base from J, with 14 bases between. The CDR3 is made up of 15 amino acids. Germline values: CDR1 SGHRS, CDR2 YFSETQ.